Shown below are 24 T cell receptor beta chains from a single sample sequenced in a study of T-cell memory formation after mild COVID-19. TCRdb redid the calling of the 5' RACE reads with MiXCR, one entry per CDR3 protein. The repertoire holds some 320,000 distinct CDR3 sequences, with 14% as singletons. What was sequenced was PBMCs or a T cell subset sorted from them (not recorded which). The source of these receptors is a man aged 18 to 29 who had mild COVID-19 (a few samples of this study predate the infection). Cell type and time point are not known.

This clonotype was seen a few times. J is TRBJ2-5 and V is TRBV3-1, with D perhaps matching TRBD2 (6 bases). This CDR3 is 13 amino acids long. Between the trimmed V and J ends, which lost 8 bases and 5 bases, there was a span of 15 bases. Germline CDR1 is LGHDT and CDR2 is YNNKEL (reference sequence). The CDR3 reads CASQGGERETQYF. For the CDR3, the DNA is TGTGCCAGCCAAGGAGGGGAGAGGGAGACCCAGTACTTC.

This clonotype has ten or more counts. The rearrangement links TRBV12-3 or TRBV12-4 to TRBJ2-1; no definite D call. The CDR3 spans 15 residues. Trimming stripped 5 bases from V and 5 bases from J, with 16 bases between. DNA of the CDR3: TGTGCCAGCAGTCGGCGTGGGGTGGGGAACAATGAGCAGTTCTTC. This sequence encodes CASSRRGVGNNEQFF.

This sequence joins TRBV5-4 and TRBJ2-3; the D gene is possibly TRBD2 (6 bases). Germline CDR1 is SGHNT and CDR2 is YYREEE (reference sequence). The germline V and J ends were trimmed by 6 bases and 6 bases, with 11 bases remaining between them. There are 12 residues in the CDR3. The CDR3 reads CASTGGEDTQYF. In DNA form, the CDR3 reads TGTGCCAGCACCGGGGGAGAGGATACGCAGTATTTT.

V is TRBV19 and J is TRBJ1-5; D uncertain. The germline V gene has CDR1 LNHDA and CDR2 SQIVND (reference sequence). The CDR3 sequence is 16 residues long. The ends were cut back, 3 bases at V and 0 bases at J, with 12 bases in the middle. The CDR3 region is CASSMGPTSSNQPQHF. The CDR3 DNA reads as TGTGCCAGTAGTATGGGTCCCACGTCTAGCAATCAGCCCCAGCATTTT.

This clonotype was observed a single time. The V gene is TRBV6-6, the J gene TRBJ1-2; maybe TRBD1 (6 bases). The germline gives CDR1 MNHNY, CDR2 SVGAGI (reference sequence). The CDR3 is made up of 16 amino acids. Trimming shortened V by 2 bases and J by 4 bases, and 17 bases separated the two germline ends. CDR3 DNA sequence: TGTGCCAGCAGTTACAGCCCAACAGGGAGCCCCTATGGCTACACCTTC. Protein: CASSYSPTGSPYGYTF.

The rearrangement joins TRBV18 to TRBJ1-2, with D hard to call. The CDR3 sequence is 16 residues long. Germline V gives CDR1 KGHSH, CDR2 LQKENI. Trimming pared 3 bases from V and 0 bases from J, leaving 14 bases between. The CDR3: CASSPLGRSANYGYTF. The CDR3 nucleotides are TGTGCCAGCTCACCGTTAGGCCGGAGCGCTAACTATGGCTACACCTTC.

This chain joins TRBV7-9 and TRBJ2-3; D is ambiguous. The CDR3 sequence is 12 residues long. CDR1 is SEHNR, CDR2 FQNEAQ, per germline (reference sequence). Trimming took off 3 bases at V and 4 bases at J, with 5 bases between the two ends. Here the CDR3 DNA reads TGTGCCAGCAGCTTCATCCCAGATACGCAGTATTTT. It codes for CASSFIPDTQYF.

This clonotype was seen more than once but under ten times. The chain recombines TRBV29-1 with TRBJ2-7; D gene ambiguous. V dropped 7 bases and J dropped 3 bases, with 10 bases sitting between them. The CDR3 runs to 11 residues. Germline CDR1 and CDR2: SQVTM and ANQGSEA. The DNA of the CDR3 is TGCAGCGCCCTTCGGTTCTACGAGCAGTACTTC. Translation: CSALRFYEQYF.

The DNA of the CDR3 is TGCAGTGCTGCGGCTTCAGGGGGCGGAAATTCACCCCTCCACTTT. Amino acids: CSAAASGGGNSPLHF. The chain uses TRBV20-1 and TRBJ1-6; 8 bases are shared with TRBD1. V was clipped by 5 bases and J by 7 bases; unmatched bases: 10. This CDR3 comprises 15 residues. Germline-derived CDR1 and CDR2 are DFQATT and SNEGSKA (reference sequence).

The rearrangement joins TRBV6-6 to TRBJ1-2; D gene unclear. V gave up 0 bases and J gave up 8 bases, with 19 bases separating them. This CDR3 spans 16 amino acids. CDR1 is MNHNY, CDR2 SVGAGI, per germline (reference sequence). As DNA, the CDR3 is TGTGCCAGCAGTTACTCGGTAGGGAGTGGATTATCGGGCTACACCTTC. Its translation: CASSYSVGSGLSGYTF.

This chain uses TRBV7-2 with TRBJ2-7; possibly TRBD1 or TRBD2 for D (5 bases each). The V gene lost 5 bases and the J gene lost 2 bases, with 16 bases spanning the gap. The CDR3 sequence is 15 residues long. The germline V gene encodes CDR1 SGHTA and CDR2 FQGNSA. CDR3 protein: CASSRPGRLTYEQYF. CDR3 nucleotides: TGTGCCAGCAGCCGTCCGGGACGTTTGACCTACGAGCAGTACTTC.

CDR3 region: CASTQWSGTEAFF. In DNA form, the CDR3 reads TGTGCCAGCACACAGTGGTCCGGGACTGAAGCTTTCTTT. This chain joins TRBV25-1 and TRBJ1-1, with D unresolved. Between the trimmed V and J ends, which lost 7 bases and 5 bases, there was a span of 14 bases. The CDR3 sequence is 13 residues long. The germline gives CDR1 MGHDK, CDR2 SYGVNS.

In this sample, this clonotype turned up a few times. The DNA for the CDR3 is TGTGCCAGCAGCCCCCGGGACAGGGGTCGACAGCCCCAGCATTTT. This encodes CASSPRDRGRQPQHF. The chain combines TRBV7-3 with TRBJ1-5; the match to TRBD1 covers 10 bases. The V gene end was trimmed by 5 bases and the J gene end by 7 bases; junction bases not matched to a gene: 8. CDR1 and CDR2 from the germline V gene are SGHTA and FQGTGA. The CDR3 runs 15 residues.

This clonotype has a handful of counts. The chain employs TRBV7-3 and TRBJ2-5; D is unclear. CDR1 is SGHTA and CDR2 is FQGTGA in the germline V gene. The V and J ends lost 1 base and 5 bases respectively, with 8 bases between them. CDR3 length: 13 residues. Written as DNA, the CDR3 is TGTGCCAGCAGCTTAATGGGGAAGGAGACCCAGTACTTC. It is translated as CASSLMGKETQYF.

This chain connects TRBV9 to TRBJ2-3; 7 bases map to TRBD2. The CDR3 runs to 15 residues. Germline trimming cut 4 bases from V and 2 bases from J; bases unmatched to any gene: 7. CDR1 and CDR2 (germline): SGDLS, YYNGEE. The CDR3 DNA sequence: TGTGCCAGCAGCCCCCGGGGGGACCTCACAGATACGCAGTATTTT. Encoded protein: CASSPRGDLTDTQYF. Complete variable domain (other parts from reference TRBV9 and TRBJ2-3): DSGVTQTPKHLITATGQRVTLRCSPRSGDLSVYWYQQSLDQGLQFLIQYYNGEERAKGNILERFSAQQFPDLHSELNLSSLELGDSALYFCASSPRGDLTDTQYFGPGTRLTVL.

This chain uses TRBV5-1 with TRBJ1-2; 7 positions match TRBD1. V shed 3 bases, J shed 8 bases, and the junction held 7 bases outside the gene matches. Germline loops: CDR1 SGHRS, CDR2 YFSETQ. This CDR3 spans 13 amino acids. The CDR3 nucleotides are TGCGCCAGCAGCTCAGGGGGTGGTGACGGCTACACCTTC. The encoded protein is CASSSGGGDGYTF.

The table lists this clonotype with a few counts. This chain links TRBV3-1 with TRBJ2-3; D is unresolved. The V gene lost 2 bases and the J gene lost 2 bases, with 2 bases spanning the gap. The CDR3 consists of 12 residues. The germline V gene encodes CDR1 LGHDT and CDR2 YNNKEL (reference sequence). CDR3 bases: TGTGCCAGCAGCCAAAACACAGATACGCAGTATTTT. Translated: CASSQNTDTQYF.

Regarding this clonotype: At one end, the junction sequence differs from germline, possibly due to a read error. This chain links TRBV4-1 with TRBJ1-2; D unresolved. CDR3 length equals 13 residues. Germline CDR1 and CDR2: MGHRA and YSYEKL. The CDR3 bases are TGCGCCAGCAGCCAAGTGGTCGGCCTTAAGGGCCACTTC. As protein: CASSQVVGLKGHF.

This clonotype occurred a few times. J is TRBJ1-6 and V is TRBV20-1, with D unresolved. Germline-derived CDR1 and CDR2 are DFQATT and SNEGSKA (reference sequence). The V and J ends lost 3 bases and 6 bases respectively, with 9 bases between them. This CDR3 has 13 residues. As DNA, the CDR3 is TGCAGTGCTAGGACAAGCACTAATTCACCCCTCCACTTT. As protein: CSARTSTNSPLHF.

This clonotype was found a few times. V usage is TRBV10-3 and J usage is TRBJ2-1, with a tentative D call TRBD2 (7 bases). This CDR3 has 16 amino acids. Germline lookup yields CDR1 ENHRY and CDR2 SYGVKD. Trimming removed 6 bases at V and 5 bases at J, with 20 bases between. The CDR3 spells CAISHGGARRDNEQFF. The CDR3 bases are TGTGCCATCAGCCATGGGGGGGCGAGACGGGACAATGAGCAGTTCTTC.

The sample holds a few counts of this clonotype. The chain uses TRBV5-1 and TRBJ2-1; maybe TRBD1 (6 bases). The CDR3 is 14 amino acids. The germline V and J ends were trimmed by 0 bases and 4 bases, with 8 bases remaining between them. Germline lookup yields CDR1 SGHRS and CDR2 YFSETQ. The CDR3 loop reads CASSLDRDYNEQFF. DNA for the CDR3: TGCGCCAGCAGCTTGGACAGGGATTACAATGAGCAGTTCTTC.

This clonotype was picked up many times. The chain combines TRBV4-1 with TRBJ2-1; 9 bases match TRBD1. Germline V gene lookup returns CDR1 MGHRA and CDR2 YSYEKL. The CDR3 has 16 residues. The V gene end was trimmed by 4 bases and the J gene end by 6 bases; junction bases not matched to a gene: 10. CDR3 bases: TGCGCCAGCAGCCCTACCGGGACAGGGACCCCCAATGAGCAGTTCTTC. The encoded protein is CASSPTGTGTPNEQFF.

A few counts support this clonotype. This chain joins TRBV29-1 and TRBJ2-1; no definite D call. CDR3 length: 12 amino acids. Trimming shortened V by 1 base and J by 10 bases, and 11 bases separated the two germline ends. The germline V gene has CDR1 SQVTM and CDR2 ANQGSEA. The CDR3 DNA sequence: TGCAGCGTTGAAGGTGGGATGCGGGAGCAGTTCTTC. Protein product: CSVEGGMREQFF.

The V call is TRBV5-1, the J call TRBJ2-1; 13 nucleotides match TRBD2. The CDR3 length is 14 residues. Germline-derived CDR1 and CDR2 are SGHRS and YFSETQ. The junction had 5 bases not matched to a gene; V was cut back by 4 bases and J by 10 bases. The CDR3 here is CASSRTSGGGEQFF. The CDR3 region has the DNA TGCGCCAGCAGCCGTACTAGCGGGGGGGGCGAGCAGTTCTTC. Filled out from reference TRBV5-1 and TRBJ2-1, the complete variable domain reads KAGVTQTPRYLIKTRGQQVTLSCSPISGHRSVSWYQQTPGQGLQFLFEYFSETQRNKGNFPGRFSGRQFSNSRSEMNVSTLELGDSALYLCASSRTSGGGEQFFGPGTRLTVL.